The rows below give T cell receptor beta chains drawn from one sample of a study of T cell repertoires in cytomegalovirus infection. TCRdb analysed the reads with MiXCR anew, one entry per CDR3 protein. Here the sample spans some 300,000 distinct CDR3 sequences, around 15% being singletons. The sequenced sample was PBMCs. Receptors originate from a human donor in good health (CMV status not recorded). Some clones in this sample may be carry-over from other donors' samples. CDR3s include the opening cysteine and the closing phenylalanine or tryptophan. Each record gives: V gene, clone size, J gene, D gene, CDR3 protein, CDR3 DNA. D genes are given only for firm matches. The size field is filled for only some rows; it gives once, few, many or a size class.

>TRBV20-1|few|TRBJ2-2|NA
CSAREGPADGELFF
TGCAGTGCTAGAGAAGGCCCCGCGGACGGGGAGCTGTTTTTT
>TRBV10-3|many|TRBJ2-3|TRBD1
CAITGTDSDTQYF
TGTGCCATCACAGGGACAGACTCAGATACGCAGTATTTT
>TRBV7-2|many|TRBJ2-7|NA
CASSLTNYEQYF
TGTGCCAGCAGCTTAACGAACTACGAGCAGTACTTC
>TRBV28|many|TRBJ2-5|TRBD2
CASQNAGGPGTQYF
TGTGCCAGCCAGAACGCGGGAGGGCCGGGGACCCAGTACTTC
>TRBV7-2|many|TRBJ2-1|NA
CASSFGTFSYNEQFF
TGTGCCAGCAGCTTCGGGACTTTCTCCTACAATGAGCAGTTCTTC
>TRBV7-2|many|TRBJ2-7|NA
CASSVSYEQYF
TGTGCCAGCAGCGTAAGCTACGAGCAGTACTTC
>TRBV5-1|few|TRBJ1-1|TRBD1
CASSFRQGTEAFF
TGCGCCAGCAGCTTCCGACAGGGGACTGAAGCTTTCTTT
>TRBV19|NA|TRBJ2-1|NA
CASRNLRYSHNEQFF
TGTGCCAGTAGGAACCTGAGGTACTCCCACAATGAGCAGTTCTTC
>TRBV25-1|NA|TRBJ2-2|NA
CASSEASTGELFF
TGTGCCAGCAGTGAGGCCAGCACCGGGGAGCTGTTTTTT
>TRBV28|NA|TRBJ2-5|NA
CASSPAVRGKETQYF
TGTGCCAGCAGTCCAGCCGTGCGAGGGAAAGAGACCCAGTACTTC
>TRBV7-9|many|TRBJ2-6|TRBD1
CASTWQGAGDRSGANVLTF
TGTGCCAGCACCTGGCAGGGGGCAGGGGATCGCTCTGGGGCCAACGTCCTGACTTTC
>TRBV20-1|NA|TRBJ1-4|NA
CSARGTAEKLFF
TGCAGTGCTAGGGGGACCGCAGAAAAACTGTTTTTT
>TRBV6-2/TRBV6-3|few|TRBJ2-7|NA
CASTPLGVRDEQYF
TGTGCCAGCACCCCTTTGGGAGTCAGAGACGAGCAGTACTTC
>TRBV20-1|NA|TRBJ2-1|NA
CSAPGLGGSYNEQFF
TGCAGTGCCCCTGGACTGGGGGGCTCCTACAATGAGCAGTTCTTC
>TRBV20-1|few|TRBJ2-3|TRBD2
CSAGSSGGADTQYF
TGCAGTGCGGGGAGTAGCGGGGGGGCAGATACGCAGTATTTT
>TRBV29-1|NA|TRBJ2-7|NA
CSVVVDNFPKFSSYEQYF
TGCAGCGTTGTAGTTGACAACTTCCCGAAGTTTAGCTCCTACGAGCAGTACTTC
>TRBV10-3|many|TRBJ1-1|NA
CAIHSQGNTEAFF
TGTGCCATCCATTCACAGGGGAACACTGAAGCTTTCTTT
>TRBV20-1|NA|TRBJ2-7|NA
CSGTGTSYEQYF
TGCAGTGGGACCGGGACTTCCTACGAGCAGTACTTC
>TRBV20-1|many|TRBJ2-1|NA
CSARLLAIYNEQFF
TGCAGTGCTAGACTGCTAGCGATATACAATGAGCAGTTCTTC
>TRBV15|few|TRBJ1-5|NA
CATSYWNQPQHF
TGTGCCACCAGTTACTGGAATCAGCCCCAGCATTTT
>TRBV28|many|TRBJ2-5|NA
CASSLFLFQETQYF
TGTGCCAGCTCCCTTTTTCTGTTCCAAGAGACCCAGTACTTC
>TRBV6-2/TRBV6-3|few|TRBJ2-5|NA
CASSGGTQYF
TGTGCCAGCTCCGGGGGGACCCAGTACTTC